The 19 T cell receptor beta chains below all came from one sample that was sequenced in a study of T-cell memory formation after mild COVID-19. TCRdb redid the calling of the 5' RACE reads with MiXCR, one entry per CDR3 protein. The data hold some 190,000 distinct CDR3 sequences, with roughly 18% observed a single time. Sequencing was carried out using PBMCs or a T cell subset sorted from them (not recorded which). Every receptor here comes from an adult woman who had mild COVID-19 (a few samples of this study predate the infection). Cell type and time point are not known.

This clonotype has a handful of counts. This chain uses TRBV3-1 with TRBJ1-1, with a possible D match to TRBD1 (6 bases). Germline assignment: CDR1 LGHDT and CDR2 YNNKEL (reference sequence). V was shortened by 0 bases and J by 1 base, with 9 bases between the two germline ends. The CDR3 runs 15 residues. The CDR3 DNA reads as TGTGCCAGCAGCCAAGACAGGGGCAGGAACACTGAAGCTTTCTTT. Protein product: CASSQDRGRNTEAFF.

This clonotype was observed a handful of times. This chain connects TRBV5-5 to TRBJ2-3, with 10 positions matching TRBD2. Trimming cost V 0 bases and J 3 bases; bases outside gene matches: 10. The CDR3 is 18 amino acids. The germline V gene has CDR1 SGHKS and CDR2 YYEKEE (reference sequence). The chain's CDR3 is CASSLARGTSVRTDTQYF. CDR3 DNA: TGTGCCAGCAGCTTGGCGCGGGGGACTAGCGTAAGAACAGATACGCAGTATTTT.

The chain employs TRBV2 and TRBJ2-7; D is perhaps TRBD2 (5 bases). The length of the CDR3 is 15 residues. Germline V gene sequence: CDR1 SNHLY, CDR2 FYNNEI. The V and J ends lost 4 bases and 2 bases respectively, with 15 bases between them. CDR3 bases: TGTGCCAGCAGTGGAGGTTCCGCGGGCCCCTACGAGCAGTACTTC. Its translation is CASSGGSAGPYEQYF.

The chain employs TRBV29-1 and TRBJ2-3; D call uncertain. In germline, CDR1 is SQVTM, CDR2 ANQGSEA. V was cut by 4 bases and J by 5 bases, with 16 bases left in between. The CDR3 is 14 residues long. The CDR3 region is CSVVGEGPRDTQYF. In DNA, the CDR3 is TGCAGCGTTGTCGGCGAAGGGCCAAGAGATACGCAGTATTTT.

The V gene is TRBV18, the J gene TRBJ1-5; 8 bases fit TRBD1. This CDR3 spans 15 amino acids. Germline values: CDR1 KGHSH, CDR2 LQKENI. J was trimmed by 7 bases and V by 0 bases; bases with no gene match: 5. The CDR3 nucleotides read TGTGCCAGCTCACCACCTTCAGGGGGCGACCAGCCCCAGCATTTT. It is translated as CASSPPSGGDQPQHF. Full variable domain (remainder filled in from reference TRBV18 and TRBJ1-5): NAGVMQNPRHLVRRRGQEARLRCSPMKGHSHVYWYRQLPEEGLKFMVYLQKENIIDESGMPKERFSAEFPKEGPSILRIQQVVRGDSAAYFCASSPPSGGDQPQHFGDGTRLSIL.

V usage is TRBV27 and J usage is TRBJ2-3; 13 nucleotides agree with TRBD2. The CDR3 has 19 residues. After removal of 5 bases from V and 0 bases from J, the junction contained 11 bases not matched to a gene. Germline V gives CDR1 MNHEY, CDR2 SMNVEV (reference sequence). The CDR3 loop reads CASSRGRPGLAGSTDTQYF. The DNA for the CDR3 is TGTGCCAGCAGTCGGGGACGACCGGGACTAGCGGGGAGCACAGATACGCAGTATTTT.

The chain uses TRBV29-1 and TRBJ2-3, with D unclear. CDR3 length: 12 residues. Germline V lookup: CDR1 SQVTM, CDR2 ANQGSEA. Trimming left V 7 bases short and J 2 bases short, with 10 bases between. CDR3 nucleotide sequence: TGCAGCGCCCGGATTTTCACAGATACGCAGTATTTT. Translation gives CSARIFTDTQYF.

J is TRBJ2-2 and V is TRBV4-2; TRBD2 agrees at 10 bases. Germline-derived CDR1 and CDR2 are LGHNA and YNFKEQ. The CDR3 loop spans 18 amino acids. The V and J ends lost 4 bases and 5 bases, in that order; junction bases with no gene match: 13. This chain's CDR3 is CASSRASGSAGETGELFF. The CDR3, as DNA: TGTGCCAGCAGCCGGGCTAGCGGGAGCGCTGGAGAGACCGGGGAGCTGTTTTTT.

The table lists this clonotype with a few counts. This chain joins TRBV6-2 or TRBV6-3 and TRBJ2-3; 9 positions match TRBD2. The CDR3 spans 16 residues. CDR1 and CDR2 (germline): MNHEY, SVGEGT. The junction had 15 bases not matched to a gene; V was cut back by 8 bases and J by 6 bases. CDR3 coding DNA: TGTGCCAGCGGTTCTAGTTTGGGACTAGCTACGGATACGCAGTATTTT. Translating it yields CASGSSLGLATDTQYF.

This clonotype was seen a handful of times. The genes are TRBV6-5 and TRBJ2-4; possibly TRBD1 or TRBD2 for D (5 bases each). The CDR3 runs to 18 residues. Germline V lookup: CDR1 MNHEY, CDR2 SVGAGI. Trimming took 0 bases from V and 1 from J, leaving 16 bases between them. The CDR3 DNA is TGTGCCAGCAGTTACTCCAGGCCAGGATGGGGGGCCAAAAACATTCAGTACTTC. Its translation: CASSYSRPGWGAKNIQYF.

This chain joins TRBV5-1 and TRBJ2-3, with D tentatively TRBD1 (6 bases). CDR1 and CDR2 from the germline V gene are SGHRS and YFSETQ. The CDR3 spans 16 residues. V shed 4 bases and J shed 0 bases, with 15 bases lying between them. The CDR3 here is CASSLIAGASTDTQYF. The CDR3 DNA sequence: TGCGCCAGCAGCCTGATCGCAGGGGCGAGCACAGATACGCAGTATTTT.

In nucleotides, the CDR3 is TGTGCCAGCAGCCGCTCGGATAACCTTGAGCAGTTCTTC. Amino acids: CASSRSDNLEQFF. The chain combines TRBV3-1 with TRBJ2-1; D gene uncertain. This CDR3 has 13 residues. Trimming stripped 4 bases from V and 9 bases from J, with 13 bases between. The V gene's germline CDR1 is LGHDT and CDR2 YNNKEL (reference sequence).

The V gene is TRBV9, the J gene TRBJ1-2, with 8 bases matching TRBD1. The CDR3 spans 15 residues. The germline V gene encodes CDR1 SGDLS and CDR2 YYNGEE. J lost 4 bases, V lost 4 bases, and 9 bases had no gene match. This chain's CDR3 is CASSPGQGGPYGYTF. CDR3 DNA: TGTGCCAGCAGCCCCGGACAGGGAGGCCCCTATGGCTACACCTTC.

This clonotype was found a few times. The V and J genes are TRBV12-3 or TRBV12-4 and TRBJ1-5; D is unclear. The CDR3 is 13 amino acids. Trimming shortened V by 4 bases and J by 4 bases, and 8 bases separated the two germline ends. This CDR3 is CASSYSLNQPQHF. The DNA of the CDR3 is TGTGCCAGCAGTTACTCATTAAATCAGCCCCAGCATTTT.

This clonotype was counted between two and nine times. The J gene is TRBJ2-3, the V gene TRBV18; D ambiguous. The CDR3 totals 10 residues. V lost 6 bases and J lost 5, with 3 bases in between. Germline V lookup: CDR1 KGHSH, CDR2 LQKENI. The DNA for the CDR3 is TGTGCCAGCTCCAAAGATACGCAGTATTTT. Translating gives CASSKDTQYF.

Only a few counts were recorded for this clonotype. The V and J genes are TRBV18 and TRBJ2-5, with TRBD2 matching over 13 bases. Germline V gene data show CDR1 as KGHSH and CDR2 as LQKENI. This CDR3 spans 16 amino acids. J was trimmed by 1 base and V by 3 bases; bases with no gene match: 2. The chain's CDR3 is CASSPGLAGTQETQYF. In DNA, the CDR3 is TGTGCCAGCTCACCGGGACTAGCGGGGACCCAAGAGACCCAGTACTTC.

The V gene is TRBV24-1, the J gene TRBJ1-1; D gene uncertain. Trimming cost V 7 bases and J 4 bases, with 12 bases left between them. This CDR3 has 13 residues. Looked up from germline, CDR1 is KGHDR and CDR2 is SFDVKD. The DNA of the CDR3 is TGTGCCACCAGCAACAGTAAGTCCACTGAAGCTTTCTTT. Translation gives CATSNSKSTEAFF.

V usage is TRBV7-8 and J usage is TRBJ2-3; maybe TRBD1 (6 bases). Germline CDR1 SGHVS, CDR2 FQNEAQ. This CDR3 spans 12 amino acids. Trimming removed 3 bases from V and 6 bases from J, with 7 bases in between. The CDR3 DNA reads as TGTGCCAGCAGCTTCCAGGGGGATACGCAGTATTTT. Translation gives CASSFQGDTQYF.

The chain carries TRBV5-1 and TRBJ2-3, with 12 bases identical to TRBD2. The CDR3 covers 16 residues. With V trimmed by 0 bases and J by 3 bases, 2 bases remained unmatched. The germline V gene has CDR1 SGHRS and CDR2 YFSETQ. The CDR3 region has the DNA TGCGCCAGCAGCTTGGAGGGACTAGCGGGTACAGATACGCAGTATTTT. Its protein product is CASSLEGLAGTDTQYF.